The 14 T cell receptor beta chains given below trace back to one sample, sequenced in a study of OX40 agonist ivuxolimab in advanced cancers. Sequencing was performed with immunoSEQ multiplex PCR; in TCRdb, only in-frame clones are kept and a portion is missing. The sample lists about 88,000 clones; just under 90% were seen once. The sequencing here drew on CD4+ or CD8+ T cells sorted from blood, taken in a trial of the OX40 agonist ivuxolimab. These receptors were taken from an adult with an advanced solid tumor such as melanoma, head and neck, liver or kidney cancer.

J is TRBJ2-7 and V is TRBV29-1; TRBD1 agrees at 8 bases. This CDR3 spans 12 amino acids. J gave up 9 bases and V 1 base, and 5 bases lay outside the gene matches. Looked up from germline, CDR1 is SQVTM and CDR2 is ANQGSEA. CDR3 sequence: CSVEGIGTGQYF. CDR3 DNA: TGCAGCGTTGAAGGCATCGGGACAGGGCAGTACTTC.

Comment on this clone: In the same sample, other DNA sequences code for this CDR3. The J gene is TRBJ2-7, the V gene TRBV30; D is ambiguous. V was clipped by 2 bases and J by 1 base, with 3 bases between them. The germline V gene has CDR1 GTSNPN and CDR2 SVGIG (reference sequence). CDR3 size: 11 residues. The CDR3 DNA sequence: TGTGCCTGGAGTACGTCCTACGAGCAGTACTTC. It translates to CAWSTSYEQYF.

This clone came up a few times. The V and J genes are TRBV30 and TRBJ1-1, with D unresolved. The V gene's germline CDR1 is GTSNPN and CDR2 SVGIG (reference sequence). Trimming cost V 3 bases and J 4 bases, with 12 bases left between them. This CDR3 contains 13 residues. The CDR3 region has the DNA TGTGCCTGGAGAGTGGGCGAGGTCACTGAAGCTTTCTTT. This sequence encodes CAWRVGEVTEAFF.

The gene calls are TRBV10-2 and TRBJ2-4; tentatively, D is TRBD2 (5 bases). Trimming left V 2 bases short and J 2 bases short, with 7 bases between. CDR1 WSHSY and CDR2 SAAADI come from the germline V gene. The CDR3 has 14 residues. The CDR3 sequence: CASSEEGTKNIQYF. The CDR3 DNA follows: TGCGCCAGCAGTGAGGAGGGAACCAAAAACATTCAGTACTTC.

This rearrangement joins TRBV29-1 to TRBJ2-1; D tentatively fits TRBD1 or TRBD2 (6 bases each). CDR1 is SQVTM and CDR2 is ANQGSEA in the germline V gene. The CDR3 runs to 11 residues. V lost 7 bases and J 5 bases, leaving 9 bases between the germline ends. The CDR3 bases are TGCAGCGGGGGGGCAGACAATGAGCAGTTCTTC. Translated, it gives CSGGADNEQFF.

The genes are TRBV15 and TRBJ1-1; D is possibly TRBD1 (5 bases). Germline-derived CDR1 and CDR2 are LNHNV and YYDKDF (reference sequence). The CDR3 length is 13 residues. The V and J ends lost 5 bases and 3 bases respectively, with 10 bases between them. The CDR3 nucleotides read TGTGCCACCAGCCTGGAGGGGTACACTGAAGCTTTCTTT. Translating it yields CATSLEGYTEAFF.

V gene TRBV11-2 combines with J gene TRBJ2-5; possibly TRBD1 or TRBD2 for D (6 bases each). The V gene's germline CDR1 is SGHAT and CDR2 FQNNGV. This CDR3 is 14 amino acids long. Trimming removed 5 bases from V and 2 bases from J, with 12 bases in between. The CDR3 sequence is CASSRGTPQETQYF. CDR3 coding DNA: TGTGCCAGCAGCCGGGGGACACCTCAAGAGACCCAGTACTTC.

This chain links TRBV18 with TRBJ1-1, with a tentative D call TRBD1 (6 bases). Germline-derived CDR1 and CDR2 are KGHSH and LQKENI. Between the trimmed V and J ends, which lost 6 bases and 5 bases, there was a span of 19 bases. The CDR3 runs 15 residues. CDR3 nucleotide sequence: TGTGCCAGCTCTCCCGAGGGGGGGGCGCGGACTGAAGCTTTCTTT. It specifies CASSPEGGARTEAFF. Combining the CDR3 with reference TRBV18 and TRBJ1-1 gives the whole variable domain NAGVMQNPRHLVRRRGQEARLRCSPMKGHSHVYWYRQLPEEGLKFMVYLQKENIIDESGMPKERFSAEFPKEGPSILRIQQVVRGDSAAYFCASSPEGGARTEAFFGQGTRLTVV.

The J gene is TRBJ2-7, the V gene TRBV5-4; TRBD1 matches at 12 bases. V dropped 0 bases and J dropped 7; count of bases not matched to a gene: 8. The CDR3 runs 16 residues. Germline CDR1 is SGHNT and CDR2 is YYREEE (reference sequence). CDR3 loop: CASSLALGQGAGEQYF. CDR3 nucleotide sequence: TGTGCCAGCAGCTTGGCCCTGGGACAGGGGGCGGGTGAGCAGTACTTC.

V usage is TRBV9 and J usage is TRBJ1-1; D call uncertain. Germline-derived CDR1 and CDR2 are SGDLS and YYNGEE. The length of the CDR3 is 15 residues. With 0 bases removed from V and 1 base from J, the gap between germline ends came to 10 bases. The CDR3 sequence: CASSVDPSPNTEAFF. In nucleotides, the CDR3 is TGTGCCAGCAGCGTAGATCCCTCACCGAACACTGAAGCTTTCTTT.

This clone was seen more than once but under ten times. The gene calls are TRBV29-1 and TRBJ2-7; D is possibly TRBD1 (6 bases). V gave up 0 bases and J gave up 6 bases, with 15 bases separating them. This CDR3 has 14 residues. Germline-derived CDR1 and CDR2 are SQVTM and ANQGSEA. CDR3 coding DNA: TGCAGCGTTGAAGATCCGTTGGGGGCCAGCGAGCAGTACTTC. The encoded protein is CSVEDPLGASEQYF.

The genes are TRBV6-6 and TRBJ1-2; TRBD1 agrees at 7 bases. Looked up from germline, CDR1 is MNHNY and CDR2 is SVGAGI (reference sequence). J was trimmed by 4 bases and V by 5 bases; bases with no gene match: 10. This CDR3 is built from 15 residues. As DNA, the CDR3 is TGTGCCAGCAGTACCGCCGACAGGGCCGGCTATGGCTACACCTTC. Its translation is CASSTADRAGYGYTF.

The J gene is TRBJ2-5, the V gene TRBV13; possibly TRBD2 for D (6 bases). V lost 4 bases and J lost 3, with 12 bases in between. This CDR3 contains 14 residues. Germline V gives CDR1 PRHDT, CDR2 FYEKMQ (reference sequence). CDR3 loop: CASSSGLVKETQYF. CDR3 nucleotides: TGTGCCAGCAGCTCGGGACTGGTTAAAGAGACCCAGTACTTC.

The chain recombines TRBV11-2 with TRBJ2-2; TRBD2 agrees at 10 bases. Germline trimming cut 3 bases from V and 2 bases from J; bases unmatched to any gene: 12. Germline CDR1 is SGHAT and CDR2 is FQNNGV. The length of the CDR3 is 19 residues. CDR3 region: CASSLIRLAGFQNTGELFF. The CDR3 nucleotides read TGTGCCAGCAGCTTGATCAGACTAGCGGGTTTTCAAAACACCGGGGAGCTGTTTTTT.